This T cell receptor beta chain comes out of a study of cytomegalovirus exposure and HLA in healthy donors. As for this clone: Its antigen is not known.

The germline V and J ends were trimmed by 7 bases and 4 bases, with 17 bases remaining between them. This CDR3 has 14 amino acids. Germline assignment: CDR1 SGHDT and CDR2 YYEEEE. Both 60 Vbeta primers and 13 Jbeta primers went into the PCR. Assay used: immunoSEQ multiplex PCR; TCRdb lists only in-frame clones, some missing. Its clone listing holds over 90,000 clones. Study-level points and caveats: The study recorded 150 to 200 TCR beta chains that were cytomegalovirus-associated. In a later analysis, HLA-C alleles had the fewest associated TCRs, DRB1 alleles the most. Among TCR sequences, most were rare, though some public TCRs appeared in many donors.

Sequencing was done on a sample of PBMCs. The TCR originated in a middle-aged man in good health and CMV-seronegative. V is TRBV5-6 and J is TRBJ1-2; no clear D. The CDR3 bases are TGTGCCAGCTTGGACGGGAGCTTTATCTATGGCTACACCTTC. Translated, it gives CASLDGSFIYGYTF. The full variable domain, with the rest looked up from reference TRBV5-6 and TRBJ1-2, is DAGVTQSPTHLIKTRGQQVTLRCSPKSGHDTVSWYQQALGQGPQFIFQYYEEEERQRGNFPDRFSGHQFPNYSSELNVNALLLGDSALYLCASLDGSFIYGYTFGSGTRLTVV.